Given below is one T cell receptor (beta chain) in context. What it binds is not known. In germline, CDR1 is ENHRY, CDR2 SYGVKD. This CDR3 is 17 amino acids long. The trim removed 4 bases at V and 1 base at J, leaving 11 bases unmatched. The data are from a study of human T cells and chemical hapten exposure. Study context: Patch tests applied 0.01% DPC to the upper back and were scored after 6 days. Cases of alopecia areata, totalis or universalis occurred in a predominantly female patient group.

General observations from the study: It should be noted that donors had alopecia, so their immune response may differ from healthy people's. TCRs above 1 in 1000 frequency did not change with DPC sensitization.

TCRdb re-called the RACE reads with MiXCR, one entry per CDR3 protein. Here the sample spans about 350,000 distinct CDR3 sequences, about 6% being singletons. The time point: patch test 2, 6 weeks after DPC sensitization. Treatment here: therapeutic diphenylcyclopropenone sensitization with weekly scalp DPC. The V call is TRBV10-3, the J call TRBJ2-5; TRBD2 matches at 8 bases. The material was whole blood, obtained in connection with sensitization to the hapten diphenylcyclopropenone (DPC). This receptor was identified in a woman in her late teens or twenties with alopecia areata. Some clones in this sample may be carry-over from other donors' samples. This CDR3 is CAISGSLRGGSQETQYF. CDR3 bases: TGTGCCATCAGTGGGTCCCTTCGCGGGGGGTCCCAAGAGACCCAGTACTTC.